This passage covers 8 T cell receptor beta chains from one sample sequenced in a study of blood T cell repertoires in COVID-19. Some clones are missing from TCRdb's copy, which holds only in-frame ones; the method was immunoSEQ multiplex PCR. The table shows around 130,000 clones, with roughly 80% occurring only once. The sequenced sample was peripheral blood. The receptors were sampled from a man over 45 with acute or convalescent COVID-19.

The chain employs TRBV28 and TRBJ2-1, with TRBD2 matching over 10 bases. V lost 10 bases, J lost 7 bases, and 16 bases stayed unmatched. The CDR3 length is 16 residues. CDR1 and CDR2 from the germline V gene are MDHEN and SYDVKM. The CDR3 region is CATHPVSSGGPNEQFF. CDR3 in DNA: TGTGCCACCCACCCGGTTTCTAGCGGGGGTCCAAATGAGCAGTTCTTC.

V is TRBV21-1 and J is TRBJ1-5; TRBD1 is the table's D call and was not checked against the DNA. TRBV21-1 is a documented pseudogene. This CDR3 is built from 11 residues. The CDR3 DNA follows: TGTGCCAGCAGTTCAACAGGGCGGGCGCATTTT. Its translation is CASSSTGRAHF.

The chain carries TRBV28 and TRBJ2-3; possibly TRBD2 for D (6 bases). Per germline, CDR1 MDHEN and CDR2 SYDVKM. There are 16 residues in the CDR3. Trimming took off 4 bases at V and 1 base at J, with 15 bases between the two ends. CDR3: CASSSREFRGTDTQYF. Here the CDR3 DNA reads TGTGCCAGCAGTTCCCGGGAGTTCAGGGGCACAGATACGCAGTATTTT. The whole variable domain, remainder taken from reference TRBV28 and TRBJ2-3, is DVKVTQSSRYLVKRTGEKVFLECVQDMDHENMFWYRQDPGLGLRLIYFSYDVKMKEKGDIPEGYSVSREKKERFSLILESASTNQTSMYLCASSSREFRGTDTQYFGPGTRLTVL.

The J gene is TRBJ1-1, the V gene TRBV7-2, with 11 bases lining up with TRBD1. This CDR3 comprises 14 residues. Germline CDR1 reads SGHTA; CDR2 reads FQGNSA. After removal of 4 bases from V and 8 bases from J, the junction contained 6 bases not matched to a gene. The CDR3 spells CASSWDRGFMEAFF. CDR3 bases: TGTGCCAGCAGCTGGGACAGGGGGTTCATGGAAGCTTTCTTT.

The V and J genes are TRBV7-6 and TRBJ1-3; TRBD1 matches 10 bases. V dropped 2 bases and J dropped 2; count of bases not matched to a gene: 12. This CDR3 contains 19 residues. Germline V gene data show CDR1 as SGHVS and CDR2 as FNYEAQ. CDR3 protein: CASSLLAPGTGDAGNTIYF. The CDR3 region has the DNA TGTGCCAGCAGCTTACTAGCCCCGGGGACAGGGGACGCTGGAAACACCATATATTTT.

This clone was seen ten or more times. The rearrangement links TRBV6-1 to TRBJ1-1, with 9 bases matching TRBD1. The J segment lost 5 bases and the V segment lost 2 bases, leaving 6 bases of the junction unmatched. Per germline, CDR1 MNHNS and CDR2 SASEGT. The length of the CDR3 is 15 residues. The CDR3 nucleotides read TGTGCCAGCAGTGAACCGGGACAGGGTAGGACTGAAGCTTTCTTT. Translation gives CASSEPGQGRTEAFF.

The chain has TRBV23-1 and TRBJ2-7; 14 bases map to TRBD2. TRBV23-1 is reported as an ORF; its role is uncertain. The CDR3 is 17 residues long. Germline trimming cut 1 base from V and 4 bases from J; bases unmatched to any gene: 6. CDR3 sequence: CASSQWGTSGGPYEQYF. The CDR3, as DNA: TGCGCCAGCAGTCAATGGGGGACTAGCGGGGGTCCTTACGAGCAGTACTTC.

The gene calls are TRBV7-2 and TRBJ1-2; D possibly corresponds to TRBD1 (6 bases). The germline gives CDR1 SGHTA, CDR2 FQGNSA. Trimming stripped 5 bases from V and 6 bases from J, with 25 bases between. This CDR3 region has 17 residues. Here the CDR3 DNA reads TGTGCCAGCAGCCCGCAAGCCTTGTTGCGGGGGCCCAATGGCTACACCTTC. Protein sequence: CASSPQALLRGPNGYTF.